Listed below are T cell receptor beta chains from one sample, sequenced in a study of long-term antiretroviral therapy in people with HIV. TCRdb's table, derived via immunoSEQ multiplex PCR, lists solely in-frame clones and lacks some. The sample has under 20,000 clones; 80% to 90% are singletons. The starting material was unsorted PBMCs, obtained 0.3 years after starting antiretroviral therapy. The origin of the receptors is a young man with HIV. The CDR3 runs from the conserved cysteine through the conserved F or W. The D gene is left open where the match is weak. Rows give clone size only sometimes, using once, few, many, or a class for an expanded clone.

d_gene	v_gene	j_gene	abundance	CDR3aa	CDR3nt
TRBD2	TRBV13	TRBJ2-2	NA	CASSFGRGVAGELFF	TGTGCCAGCAGCTTCGGGAGGGGTGTAGCCGGGGAGCTGTTTTTT
TRBD2	TRBV11-2	TRBJ2-3	NA	CASSLSSGGFSTDTQYF	TGTGCCAGCAGCTTATCTAGCGGGGGGTTTAGCACAGATACGCAGTATTTT
TRBD1	TRBV6-5	TRBJ2-1	NA	CASRTGYNEQFF	TGTGCCAGCAGGACAGGGTACAATGAGCAGTTCTTC
NA	TRBV19	TRBJ1-1	NA	CASSSRGNTEAFF	TGTGCCAGTAGTAGCCGGGGGAACACTGAAGCTTTCTTT
NA	TRBV19	TRBJ1-5	NA	CATNGAELSQPQHF	TGTGCCACCAACGGCGCGGAACTAAGTCAGCCCCAGCATTTT
NA	TRBV7-7	TRBJ2-7	NA	CASSLFEGEEQYF	TGTGCTAGCAGCTTATTTGAGGGAGAGGAGCAGTACTTC
NA	TRBV6-1	TRBJ1-1	NA	CASLTGNLNTEAFF	TGTGCCAGCCTAACCGGGAATCTGAACACTGAAGCTTTCTTT
NA	TRBV19	TRBJ1-5	NA	CASQDSSYQPQHF	TGTGCCAGTCAAGACAGTAGTTATCAGCCCCAGCATTTT
NA	TRBV19	TRBJ2-2	NA	CASSMDNAGELFF	TGTGCCAGTAGTATGGACAATGCCGGGGAGCTGTTTTTT
NA	TRBV28	TRBJ1-4	NA	CASRSQGSGNEKLFF	TGTGCCAGCAGGTCTCAGGGTAGCGGAAACGAAAAACTGTTTTTT
NA	TRBV5-4	TRBJ2-3	NA	CASSLGGRGKDTQYF	TGTGCCAGCAGCTTGGGGGGGCGGGGGAAAGATACGCAGTATTTT
TRBD2	TRBV2	TRBJ2-5	NA	CASTSVAGEETQYF	TGTGCCAGCACCTCCGTCGCGGGAGAAGAGACCCAGTACTTC
NA	TRBV7-9	TRBJ2-7	few	CASSASLRGRSSYEQYF	TGTGCCAGCAGCGCCAGCCTAAGGGGACGTTCCTCCTACGAGCAGTACTTC
TRBD2	TRBV4-2	TRBJ2-3	NA	CASSQDSGGATDTQYF	TGTGCCAGCAGCCAAGATAGCGGGGGGGCCACAGATACGCAGTATTTT
NA	TRBV10-2	TRBJ2-1	NA	CASSDQFQSQYNEQFF	TGCGCCAGCAGTGACCAATTCCAGAGCCAATACAATGAGCAGTTCTTC
NA	TRBV11-2	TRBJ1-5	NA	CASSLDGGDQPQHF	TGTGCCAGCAGCTTAGATGGGGGGGATCAGCCCCAGCATTTT
TRBD1	TRBV13	TRBJ2-5	NA	CASSLPLLGQHKETQYF	TGTGCCAGCAGCTTACCCCTCCTGGGACAGCATAAAGAGACCCAGTACTTC
TRBD1	TRBV18	TRBJ2-7	NA	CASSPMDRGLVDEQYF	TGTGCCAGCTCCCCCATGGACAGGGGGCTCGTCGACGAGCAGTACTTC
NA	TRBV6-5	TRBJ2-3	NA	CASSPSRPGVDTQYF	TGTGCCAGCAGCCCCTCGCGGCCGGGTGTGGATACGCAGTATTTT
NA	TRBV15	TRBJ1-4	once	CATSRDRGVFEKLFF	TGTGCCACCAGCAGAGATCGGGGGGTTTTTGAAAAACTGTTTTTT
NA	TRBV4-1	TRBJ2-7	NA	CASSQGDYYEQYF	TGCGCCAGCAGCCAAGGAGATTACTACGAGCAGTACTTC
NA	TRBV28	TRBJ2-2	medium-sized	CASSHGRELEQRGELFF	TGTGCCAGCAGTCACGGACGAGAGTTAGAACAAAGGGGGGAGCTGTTTTTT
NA	TRBV7-3	TRBJ2-2	NA	CASSSGTFGELFF	TGTGCCAGCAGCTCCGGGACATTCGGGGAGCTGTTTTTT
NA	TRBV5-5	TRBJ1-2	NA	CASSLEDRPNYGYTF	TGTGCCAGCAGCTTGGAGGACCGACCTAACTATGGCTACACCTTC
NA	TRBV19	TRBJ1-1	NA	CASMGRGVNTEAFF	TGTGCCAGTATGGGGCGCGGAGTGAACACTGAAGCTTTCTTT
NA	TRBV6-1	TRBJ1-4	NA	CASSGTLGGQEREKLFF	TGTGCCAGCAGTGGGACGTTGGGGGGGCAGGAAAGGGAAAAACTGTTTTTT
TRBD1	TRBV6-5	TRBJ1-1	NA	CASITGTGVPVAFF	TGTGCCAGCATTACGGGGACAGGGGTGCCTGTAGCTTTCTTT
TRBD1	TRBV19	TRBJ1-2	NA	CASSIVGTAHGYTF	TGTGCCAGTAGTATAGTTGGGACAGCTCATGGCTACACCTTC
TRBD1	TRBV4-1	TRBJ1-6	few	CASSPRTGNYNSPLHF	TGCGCCAGCAGCCCCCGGACAGGAAACTATAATTCACCCCTCCACTTT
NA	TRBV5-1	TRBJ2-2	NA	CASSFDTRSTGELFF	TGCGCCAGCAGCTTCGACACCCGAAGCACCGGGGAGCTGTTTTTT
TRBD1	TRBV29-1	TRBJ2-5	NA	CSVGLDRGFQTQYF	TGCAGCGTTGGACTGGACAGGGGGTTTCAGACCCAGTACTTC
NA	TRBV18	TRBJ1-1	NA	CASSPGGLVEAFF	TGTGCCAGCTCACCAGGGGGCCTCGTTGAAGCTTTCTTT
TRBD2	TRBV2	TRBJ2-1	once	CASRQGAGDPWNEQFF	TGTGCCAGCAGGCAAGGGGCGGGGGACCCTTGGAATGAGCAGTTCTTC
NA	TRBV7-9	TRBJ1-3	NA	CASSLGRRGFSGNTIYF	TGTGCCAGCAGCTTAGGTAGGAGGGGTTTCTCTGGAAACACCATATATTTT
NA	TRBV5-5	TRBJ2-1	NA	CASSFSGAQKREQFF	TGTGCCAGCAGCTTCTCCGGGGCCCAAAAACGGGAGCAGTTCTTC
NA	TRBV5-1	TRBJ2-1	NA	CASSSTSGTKSYNEQFF	TGCGCCAGCAGCTCGACATCCGGGACAAAGTCCTACAATGAGCAGTTCTTC
TRBD2	TRBV11-2	TRBJ2-3	NA	CASSPLAGGDGDTQYF	TGTGCCAGCAGCCCGCTAGCGGGGGGCGATGGAGATACGCAGTATTTT
NA	TRBV6-5	TRBJ1-2	NA	CASSYTSGGAGYTF	TGTGCCAGCAGTTACACGTCCGGAGGCGCGGGCTACACCTTC
TRBD2	TRBV2	TRBJ2-7	NA	CASSGTGTSGGPWYF	TGTGCCAGCAGTGGCACCGGGACTAGCGGGGGCCCGTGGTACTTC
TRBD2	TRBV27	TRBJ2-3	NA	CASMVAGGPIDTQYF	TGTGCCAGCATGGTGGCGGGGGGGCCGATAGATACGCAGTATTTT
TRBD2	TRBV5-1	TRBJ2-1	NA	CASSLVAGVYNEQFF	TGCGCCAGCAGCTTGGTAGCGGGGGTCTACAATGAGCAGTTCTTC
NA	TRBV11-2	TRBJ1-5	NA	CASSPQEDQPQHF	TGTGCCAGCAGCCCGCAGGAGGATCAGCCCCAGCATTTT
NA	TRBV27	TRBJ2-7	once	CASSLTSRGGPDEQYF	TGTGCCAGCAGTTTAACGTCCCGGGGCGGTCCAGACGAGCAGTACTTC
NA	TRBV5-6	TRBJ2-7	NA	CASSLGVYYSTSSYEQYF	TGTGCCAGCAGCTTGGGAGTTTATTACAGCACCAGCTCCTACGAGCAGTACTTC
TRBD2	TRBV7-9	TRBJ2-3	once	CASSPYLAGYTDTQYF	TGTGCCAGCAGCCCATATCTAGCGGGGTACACAGATACGCAGTATTTT
TRBD2	TRBV5-1	TRBJ2-1	NA	CASSLGASGSYNEQFF	TGCGCCAGCAGCTTGGGGGCTAGCGGGTCCTACAATGAGCAGTTCTTC